Included here is one T cell receptor beta chain sequence, with context. This sample is drawn from a study of cytomegalovirus exposure and HLA in healthy donors. Study information: Sequencing of 150 million to 200 million T cells in an earlier analysis found 90 million to 120 million unique TCR beta sequences.

PCR used 60 Vbeta primers and 13 Jbeta primers. Assay: immunoSEQ multiplex PCR; the TCRdb copy retains only in-frame clones and omits some. This sample has roughly 86,000 clones, with under 80% found just once. The CDR3 runs to 13 residues. Germline V gene lookup returns CDR1 GTSNPN and CDR2 SVGIG (reference sequence). Trimming cost V 4 bases and J 7 bases; bases outside gene matches: 2. The TCR comes from a man aged 50 or older in good health and CMV-seropositive. The chain employs TRBV30 and TRBJ1-6, with 9 nucleotides matching TRBD1. Sequences were obtained from PBMCs. For the CDR3, the DNA is TGTGCCTGGAAAGGACAGGGGAATTCACCCCTCCACTTT. Its protein product is CAWKGQGNSPLHF.